The clone carrying this TCR beta chain was found a few times. Its target is not known. This record comes from a study of early T cells in non-severe SARS-CoV-2 infection. General study results and limits: CD4 and private specificities were missed by VDJdb matching, which favored anti-spike CD8 responses.

This CDR3 is built from 13 residues. The V gene lost 2 bases and the J gene lost 5 bases, with 7 bases spanning the gap. CDR1 SGHTA and CDR2 FQGTGA come from the germline V gene. Individually, cDNA molecules had unique molecular identifiers attached to them. TCRdb fed the 5' RACE reads into MiXCR, producing one record per CDR3 protein. The table includes roughly 50,000 distinct CDR3 sequences, 8% to 8.5% detected once. V gene TRBV7-3 combines with J gene TRBJ2-1; D is ambiguous. Sequenced: whole blood. The clonotype was recovered from an adult who was a healthcare worker with PCR-confirmed SARS-CoV-2 infection or an uninfected control (not recorded which). CDR3 sequence: CASSLGPNNEQFF. Here the CDR3 DNA reads TGTGCCAGCAGCTTAGGCCCAAACAATGAGCAGTTCTTC.